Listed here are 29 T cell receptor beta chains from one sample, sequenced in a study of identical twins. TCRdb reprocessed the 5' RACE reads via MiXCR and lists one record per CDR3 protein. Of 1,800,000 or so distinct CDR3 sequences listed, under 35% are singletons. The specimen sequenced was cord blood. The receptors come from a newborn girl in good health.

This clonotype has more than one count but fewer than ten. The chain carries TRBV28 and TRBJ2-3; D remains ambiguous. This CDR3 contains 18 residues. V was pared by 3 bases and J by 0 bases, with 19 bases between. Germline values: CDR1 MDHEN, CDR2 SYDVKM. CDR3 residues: CASSFSPASPASTDTQYF. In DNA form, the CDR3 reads TGTGCCAGCAGTTTCTCCCCGGCGAGCCCCGCGAGCACAGATACGCAGTATTTT.

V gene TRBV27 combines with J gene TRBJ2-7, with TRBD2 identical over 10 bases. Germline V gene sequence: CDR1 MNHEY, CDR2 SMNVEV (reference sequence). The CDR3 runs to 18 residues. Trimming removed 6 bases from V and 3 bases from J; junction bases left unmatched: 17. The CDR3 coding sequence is TGTGCCAGCAGAATGGACGGTCTTCAAGCGGGAGGGCACTACGAGCAGTACTTC. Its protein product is CASRMDGLQAGGHYEQYF.

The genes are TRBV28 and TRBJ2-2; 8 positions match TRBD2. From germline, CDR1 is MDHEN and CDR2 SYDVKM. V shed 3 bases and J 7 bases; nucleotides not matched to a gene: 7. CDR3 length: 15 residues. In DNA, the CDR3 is TGTGCCAGCAGTTTCCCGGGGGGGCGGAGCGGGGAGCTGTTTTTT. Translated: CASSFPGGRSGELFF.

The CDR3: CASSTGVSYEQYF. The DNA of the CDR3 is TGTGCCAGCAGTACCGGGGTGTCCTACGAGCAGTACTTC. This chain joins TRBV12-3 or TRBV12-4 and TRBJ2-7; a possible D gene is TRBD2 (5 bases). V shed 5 bases and J shed 1 base, with 9 bases lying between them. The CDR3 runs to 13 residues.

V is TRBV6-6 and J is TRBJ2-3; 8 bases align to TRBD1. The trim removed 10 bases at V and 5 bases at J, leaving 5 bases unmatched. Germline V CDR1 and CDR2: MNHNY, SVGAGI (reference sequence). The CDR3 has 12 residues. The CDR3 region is CANGQGKDTQYF. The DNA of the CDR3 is TGTGCCAACGGACAGGGAAAAGATACGCAGTATTTT.

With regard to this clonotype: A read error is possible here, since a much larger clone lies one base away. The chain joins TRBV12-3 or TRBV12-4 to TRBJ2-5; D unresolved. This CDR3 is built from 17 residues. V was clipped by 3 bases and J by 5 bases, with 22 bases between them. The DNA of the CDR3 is TGTGCCAGCAGTTTGGAAGCGAAGATTATACCCGGGGAGACCCAGTACTTC. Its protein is CASSLEAKIIPGETQYF.

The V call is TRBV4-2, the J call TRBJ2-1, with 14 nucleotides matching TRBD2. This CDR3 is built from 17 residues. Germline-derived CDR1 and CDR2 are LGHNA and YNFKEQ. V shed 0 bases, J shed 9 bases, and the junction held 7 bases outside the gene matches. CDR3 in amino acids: CASSQDERTSGRSEQFF. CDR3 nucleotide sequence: TGTGCCAGCAGCCAAGATGAACGGACTAGCGGGAGGAGTGAGCAGTTCTTC.

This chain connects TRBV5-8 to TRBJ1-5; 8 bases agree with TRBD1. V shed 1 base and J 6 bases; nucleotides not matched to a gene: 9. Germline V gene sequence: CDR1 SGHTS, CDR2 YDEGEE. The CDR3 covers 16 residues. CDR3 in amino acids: CASSLNLGQGLQPQHF. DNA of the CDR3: TGTGCCAGCAGCTTGAATTTAGGACAGGGACTTCAGCCCCAGCATTTT.

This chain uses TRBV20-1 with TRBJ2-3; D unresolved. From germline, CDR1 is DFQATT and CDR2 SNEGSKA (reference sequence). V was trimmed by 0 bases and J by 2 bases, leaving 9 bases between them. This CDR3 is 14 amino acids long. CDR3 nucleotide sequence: TGCAGTGCTAGAGATAAGACTTACACAGATACGCAGTATTTT. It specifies CSARDKTYTDTQYF.

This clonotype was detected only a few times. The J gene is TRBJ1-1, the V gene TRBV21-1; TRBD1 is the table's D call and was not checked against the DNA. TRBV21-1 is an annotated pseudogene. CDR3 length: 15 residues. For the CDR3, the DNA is TGTGCCAGCAGCAAAGCGTTCCGACAGGGGAATGAAGCTTTCTTT. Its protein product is CASSKAFRQGNEAFF.

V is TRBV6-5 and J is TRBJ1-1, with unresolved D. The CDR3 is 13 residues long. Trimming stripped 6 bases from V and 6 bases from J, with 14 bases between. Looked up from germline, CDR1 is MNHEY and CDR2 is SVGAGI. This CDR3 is CASRDTGHAEAFF. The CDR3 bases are TGTGCCAGCAGGGATACCGGGCACGCTGAAGCTTTCTTT.

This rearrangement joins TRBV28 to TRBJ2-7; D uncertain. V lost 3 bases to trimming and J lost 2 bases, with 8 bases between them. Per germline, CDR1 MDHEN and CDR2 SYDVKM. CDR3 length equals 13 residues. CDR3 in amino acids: CASSLGNPYEQYF. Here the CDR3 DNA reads TGTGCCAGCAGTTTGGGCAATCCCTACGAGCAGTACTTC.

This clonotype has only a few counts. The CDR3 nucleotides are TGTGCCAGCAGTTTTTCGGTTTTGGGGGACAGGGACACAGATACGCAGTATTTT. It yields the protein CASSFSVLGDRDTDTQYF. V usage is TRBV12-3 or TRBV12-4 and J usage is TRBJ2-3, with 9 bases lining up with TRBD1. The CDR3 totals 18 residues. With V trimmed by 3 bases and J by 2 bases, 12 bases remained unmatched.

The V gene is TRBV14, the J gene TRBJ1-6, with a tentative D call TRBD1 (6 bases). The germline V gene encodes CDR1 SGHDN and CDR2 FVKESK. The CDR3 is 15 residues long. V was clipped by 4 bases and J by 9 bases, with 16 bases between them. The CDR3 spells CASSRYRVWGSPLHF. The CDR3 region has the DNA TGTGCCAGCAGCCGCTACAGGGTTTGGGGTTCACCCCTCCACTTT.

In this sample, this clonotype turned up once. CDR3 in DNA: TGCAGTGCAGGACTAGCGGGGAACAATGAGCAGTACTTC. It translates to CSAGLAGNNEQYF. The chain links TRBV20-1 to TRBJ2-5, with 12 nucleotides matching TRBD2. The V gene end was trimmed by 6 bases and the J gene end by 11 bases; junction bases not matched to a gene: 10. CDR3 size: 13 residues. Germline values: CDR1 DFQATT, CDR2 SNEGSKA (reference sequence).

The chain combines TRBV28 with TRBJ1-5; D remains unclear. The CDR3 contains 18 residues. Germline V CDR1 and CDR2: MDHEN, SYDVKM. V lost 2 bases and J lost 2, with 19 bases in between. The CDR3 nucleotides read TGTGCCAGCAGTTTAAAGGGCAGGTCCCTTGCTGGCAATCAGCCCCAGCATTTT. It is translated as CASSLKGRSLAGNQPQHF.

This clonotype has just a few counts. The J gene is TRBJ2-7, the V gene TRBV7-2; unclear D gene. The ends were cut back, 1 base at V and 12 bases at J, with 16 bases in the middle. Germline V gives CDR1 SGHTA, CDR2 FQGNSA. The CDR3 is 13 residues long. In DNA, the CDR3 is TGTGCCAGCAGCTTAGAGACGGGCCTATGGCCGTACTTC. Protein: CASSLETGLWPYF.

CDR3 nucleotides: TGTGCCAGCACTAAGGGGGACTCGGTCTACAATGAGCAGTTCTTC. Amino acid sequence: CASTKGDSVYNEQFF. The chain combines TRBV7-2 with TRBJ2-1; D might be TRBD1 or TRBD2, each matching 6 bases. This CDR3 spans 15 amino acids. Germline CDR1 is SGHTA and CDR2 is FQGNSA. The V end lost 7 bases, the J end lost 3 bases, and 16 bases lay between the germline ends.

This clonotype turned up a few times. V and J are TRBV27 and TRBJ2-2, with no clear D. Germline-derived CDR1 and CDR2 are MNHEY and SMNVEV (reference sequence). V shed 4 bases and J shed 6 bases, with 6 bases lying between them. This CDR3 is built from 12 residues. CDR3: CASSWASGELFF. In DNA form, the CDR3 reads TGTGCCAGCAGTTGGGCGTCCGGGGAGCTGTTTTTT.

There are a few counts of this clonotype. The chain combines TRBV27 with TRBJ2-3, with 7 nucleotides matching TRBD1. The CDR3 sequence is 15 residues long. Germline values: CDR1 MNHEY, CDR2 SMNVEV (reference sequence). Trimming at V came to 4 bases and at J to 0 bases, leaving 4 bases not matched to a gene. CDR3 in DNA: TGTGCCAGCAGTTGGACAGGATACAGCACAGATACGCAGTATTTT. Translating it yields CASSWTGYSTDTQYF.

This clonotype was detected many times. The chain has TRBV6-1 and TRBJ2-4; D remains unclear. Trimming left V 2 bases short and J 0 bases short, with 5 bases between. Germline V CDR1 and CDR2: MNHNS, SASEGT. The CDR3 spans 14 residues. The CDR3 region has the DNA TGTGCCAGCAGTGAAACCCTAGCCAAAAACATTCAGTACTTC. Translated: CASSETLAKNIQYF.

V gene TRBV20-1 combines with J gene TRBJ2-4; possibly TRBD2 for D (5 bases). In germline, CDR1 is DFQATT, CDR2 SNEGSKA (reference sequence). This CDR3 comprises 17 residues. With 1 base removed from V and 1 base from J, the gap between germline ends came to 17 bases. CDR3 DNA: TGCAGTGCTAGAGTATCGGGGATCCGCTTCGCCAAAAACATTCAGTACTTC. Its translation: CSARVSGIRFAKNIQYF.

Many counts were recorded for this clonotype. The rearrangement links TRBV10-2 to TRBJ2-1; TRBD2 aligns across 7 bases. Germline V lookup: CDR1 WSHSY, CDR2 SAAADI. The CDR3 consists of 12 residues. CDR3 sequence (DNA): TGCTCTACCATCCGGGGGGACGATGAGCAGTTCTTC. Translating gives CSTIRGDDEQFF.

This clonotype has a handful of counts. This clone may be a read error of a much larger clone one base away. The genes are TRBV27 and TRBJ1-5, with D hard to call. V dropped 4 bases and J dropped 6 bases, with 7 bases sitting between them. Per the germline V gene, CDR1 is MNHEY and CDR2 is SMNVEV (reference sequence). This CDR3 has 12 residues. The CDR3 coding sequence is TGTGCCAGCAGTTCATGGGGTCAGCCCCAGCATTTT. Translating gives CASSSWGQPQHF.

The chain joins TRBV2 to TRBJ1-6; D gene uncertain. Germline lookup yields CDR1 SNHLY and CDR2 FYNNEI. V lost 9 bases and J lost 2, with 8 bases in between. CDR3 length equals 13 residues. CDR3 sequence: CASQSAYNSPLHF. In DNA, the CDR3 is TGTGCCAGTCAATCGGCCTATAATTCACCCCTCCACTTT.

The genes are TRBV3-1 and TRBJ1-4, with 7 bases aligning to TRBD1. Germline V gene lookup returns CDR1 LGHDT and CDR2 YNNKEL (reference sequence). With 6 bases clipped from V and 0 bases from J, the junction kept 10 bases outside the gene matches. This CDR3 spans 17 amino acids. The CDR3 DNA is TGTGCCAGCAGTAATTCGCAGGGGGTTGCAACTAATGAAAAACTGTTTTTT. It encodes CASSNSQGVATNEKLFF.

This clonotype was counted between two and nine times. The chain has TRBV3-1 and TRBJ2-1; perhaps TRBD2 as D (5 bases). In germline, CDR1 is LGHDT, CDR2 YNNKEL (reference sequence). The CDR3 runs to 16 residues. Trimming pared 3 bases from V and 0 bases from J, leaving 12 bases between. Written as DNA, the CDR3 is TGTGCCAGCAGCCAGTGGTCGGGGAGCTCCTACAATGAGCAGTTCTTC. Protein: CASSQWSGSSYNEQFF.

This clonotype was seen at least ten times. CDR3 sequence: CASSLNGGASTDTQYF. CDR3 coding DNA: TGCGCCAGCAGCTTGAACGGGGGGGCTAGCACAGATACGCAGTATTTT. The V gene is TRBV5-1, the J gene TRBJ2-3; 8 bases match TRBD2. The junction had 4 bases not matched to a gene; V was cut back by 1 base and J by 0 bases. This CDR3 is 16 amino acids long. In germline, CDR1 is SGHRS, CDR2 YFSETQ.

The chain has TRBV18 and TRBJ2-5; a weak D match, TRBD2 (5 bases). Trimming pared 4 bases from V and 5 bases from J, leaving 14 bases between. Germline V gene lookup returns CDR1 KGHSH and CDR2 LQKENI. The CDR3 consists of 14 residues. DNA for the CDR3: TGTGCCAGCTCACATCGAGGGCAAGGGGAGACCCAGTACTTC. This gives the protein CASSHRGQGETQYF.